This T cell receptor beta chain derives from a study of blood T cells in healthy people across ages. The people who gave samples were healthy Caucasians from Russia, aged roughly 6 to 95. There are 17 residues in the CDR3. Germline CDR1 and CDR2: MGHRA and YSYEKL. V lost 2 bases, J lost 4 bases, and 14 bases stayed unmatched. Primed by a sample-barcoded 5' primer and a J-beta primer mix, a second PCR proceeded for about 7 to 11 cycles. Every cDNA molecule bore a tag from a template-switch adaptor containing 12 random nucleotides. Using its own MiXCR run on the 5' RACE reads, TCRdb lists one record per CDR3 protein. The repertoire holds about 1 million distinct CDR3 sequences, with under 55% as singletons.

This chain connects TRBV4-1 to TRBJ2-7; 7 nucleotides match TRBD2. The specimen was blood. The TCR originated in a woman between 55 and 75 years old in good health. CDR3 region: CASSQSPGGRSYYEQYF. CDR3 bases: TGCGCCAGCAGCCAATCTCCTGGCGGGAGAAGTTATTACGAGCAGTACTTC.